This T cell receptor (beta chain) was retrieved from a study of shared clonotypes between healthy human individuals (dated by TCRdb to the early 2020s). Notes on the research overall: Three men and two women, aged 18 to 49 years, made up the cohort. Per donor, leukapheresis produced somewhere between about 0.9 and 9.5 billion PBMCs. For each donor, CD4 naive and CD4 memory were each run on three plates, CD8 naive on two plates, and CD8 memory on one plate. Blood TCR repertoires of roughly five healthy adults were deeply sequenced to estimate repertoire size and the extent of clonotype sharing between individuals. Different laboratories and diverse techniques were used to prepare libraries and sequence TCR repertoires, to increase sequencing depth and limit assay-specific biases.

Results and caveats for the whole study, not just this receptor: Pairwise subsampling indicated that sequencing depth was expected to affect the degree of clonotype sharing among donors. Compared with non-shared clonotypes, the clonotypes found in all four sorted-subset donors had higher generation probabilities. Only blood was sampled, and tissue TCR repertoires likely differ from those in blood. The genetic and exposure-history diversity represented was limited by the small number of donors. Even with the large sequencing depth, rarefaction of the sorted-subset datasets indicated that sequencing was incomplete. Naive subsets generally had larger estimated clonotype richness than memory subsets. Around 5.4% of naive CD4, 3.5% of naive CD8, around 2.3% of memory CD4, and about 0.4% of memory CD8 clonotypes were shared across four donors.

A note on this clone: Its cognate antigen has yet to be identified. No much larger clone is present one base from it, and per-base qualities are unavailable.

Healthy HIV-negative adults with no recently reported acute infections or vaccinations were included as donors. Only Caucasian adults living in Nashville, Tennessee, USA were represented among the donors. CD4+ T cells were enriched by magnetic negative selection, after which naive cells were positively selected on CD45RA and the negative fraction was taken as the memory subset. After blood collection by leukapheresis, PBMCs were isolated using Ficoll-Histopaque density gradient centrifugation and then cryopreserved in the vapor phase of liquid nitrogen. Analytical flow cytometry was used to check the purity and quantity of every magnetically sorted T cell population. Each sorted fraction had its genomic DNA isolated and then quantified by UV absorbance on a Nanodrop 2000c. Using the deep immunoSEQ assay, TCR CDR3 regions were amplified from genomic DNA by multiplex PCR. Extracted genomic DNA from each cell subset was distributed evenly across all wells of several immunoSEQ 96-well plates, and each plate was treated as a replicate. For sorted subsets, about 210 ng of genomic DNA, equivalent to 30,000 or so T cell genomes, went into each replicate PCR. Purified libraries were quantified with a Qubit 3.0 fluorometer, sized on a Bioanalyzer 2100, and re-quantified with the KAPA Library Quantification kit. Each immunoSEQ 96-well plate was sequenced on its own single-read 150-cycle Illumina NextSeq 550 flow cell. Per the source publication's procedure: The immunoSEQ output contained only junctional sequences without quality scores, so filtering could not match that applied to full-length reads. To assign V/J genes and CDR3, sequences were annotated against IMGT germline references using PyIR, a Python wrapper for IgBLAST v1.9. Reads with weak V/J assignments (E-value above 1e-6), missing CDR3, stop codons, out-of-frame junctions, or ambiguous translated residues were removed. V3J clonotypes were defined as sequences sharing an identical inferred V gene, J gene, and CDR3 amino acid sequence. The percentage overlap between two repertoires was calculated by dividing the number of shared unique clonotypes by the size of the smaller repertoire. RTK rarefaction, the Chao1 estimator, and Recon v2.1 estimates of unobserved clonotypes were used to assess repertoire richness. For all TCRbeta clonotypes obtained by the gDNA method from a few donors, generation probabilities were computed with OLGA. In TCRdb, the immuneACCESS table is reduced to in-frame sequences with V and J assigned. These tables do not hold every clone; where another copy was compared, an unresolved V gene accounts for under half, and the others remain unexplained. V and J calls and clone size come straight from that table; D and trimming were deduced from the DNA. The sample records roughly 2.2 million clones, 90% to 95% of which are singletons. In total, the top ten clones hold 0.39% of the sample.

CDR1 and CDR2 are read off the germline V gene as MNHEY and SVGAGI. The CDR3 measures 16 amino acids from cysteine to phenylalanine. Just CDR3 DNA is preserved here, 48 bases in frame from base 1. The germline V and J ends show losses of 0 bases and 0 bases respectively, and no gene match explains 5 bases of the junction. Specimen: naive CD4+ T cells from PBMCs. Interpreted using the paper, the cell subset or site label stands for: CD45RA+ positively selected. This clonotype was obtained from a man aged 18 to 35 in good health. Some clones in this sample may be carry-over from other donors' samples. The rearrangement joined TRBV6-5 to TRBJ2-7, and TRBD2 matches 7 of the central bases. In nucleotides, the sequence is TGTGCCAGCAGTTACTCACTAGCGAGGAACTCCTACGAGCAGTACTTC. Its translation reads: CASSYSLARNSYEQYF.